This T cell receptor beta chain comes out of a study of blood T cell repertoires in COVID-19 (dated by TCRdb to 2020 to 2022). Study-level background: Samples from collaborators originated in the United States, Italy and Spain and spanned both the acute and convalescent phases of COVID-19. The prospective study material was composed of cDNA or gDNA derived from T cells, B-cell-depleted T cells, or PBMCs. The dataset comprised deeply sampled blood TCRbeta repertoires from subjects exposed to, actively infected with, or recovered from COVID-19. The repertoires were released in a freely available public database meant as a resource for research on the immune response to SARS-CoV-2. Samples were obtained from the ongoing ImmuneRACE study (first 160 participants) and from 1,000 to 1,500 subjects provided by 6 global collaborators. A de-identified subject ID, COVID-19 status, age in years and sex were almost always included in the sample metadata. Where available, HLA class I and class II types were taken from metadata supplied by the sample provider and were not determined by assay-based typing. Summary of the overall study and its limitations: How much clinical and demographic metadata was included differed by source and by participant, and the metadata was provided uncurated.

The CDR3, from cysteine to phenylalanine, totals 14 residues. Only CDR3 DNA remains: 42 bases, in frame from the first base. Trimmed from V: 0 bases; trimmed from J: 10 bases; junction bases lacking a gene match: 8. The germline V gene encodes CDR1 SGHKS and CDR2 YYEKEE (reference sequence). One collaborating source in Seattle enrolled patients during active infection and followed them longitudinally through the course of disease. The collaborating institutions used their own protocols to collect whole blood in K2EDTA tubes. For TCRbeta analysis, collaborators shipped samples in one of three forms: frozen whole blood, isolated PBMCs, or DNA extracted from either of those sample types. There are a few counts of this clone. Its target antigen remains unknown. No base quality information exists; no much larger clone differs at one position. The immunoSEQ Assay, a bias-controlled multiplex PCR, was used to amplify TCRbeta CDR3 regions from genomic DNA. The authors' pipeline ran thus. Nucleated cell counts per sample were estimated from amplification of reference gene primers within the assay. Sequence reads were collapsed and filtered to measure the absolute abundance of every unique TCRbeta CDR3 rearrangement. For each sample, productive Simpson clonality was calculated by taking the square root of Simpson's diversity index across productive rearrangements. Held by TCRdb, this immuneACCESS table contains in-frame sequences only and omits some clones. Under half of the omission traces to an unresolved V gene where checked; the cause of the rest is unknown. V, J and clone size reflect that table, while D and trimming were determined from the DNA. Within this sample are 250,000 to 350,000 clones, with about four fifths of them counted one time only. Together, the top ten hold more than 1.1% of the sample.

This chain is built from TRBV5-5 and TRBJ1-2; 8 central bases correspond to TRBD1. This TCR came from a human donor with COVID-19, enrolled during active disease. The donor label of this sample is uncertain. Specimen: peripheral blood. The CDR3 loop reads CASSLVMQGAVYTF. Read as DNA, the sequence is TGTGCCAGCAGCTTGGTAATGCAGGGGGCCGTCTACACCTTC. The full variable domain, completed from the reference TRBV5-5 and TRBJ1-2 proteins outside the CDR3, reads DAGVTQSPTHLIKTRGQQVTLRCSPISGHKSVSWYQQVLGQGPQFIFQYYEKEERGRGNFPDRFSARQFPNYSSELNVNALLLGDSALYLCASSLVMQGAVYTFGSGTRLTVV.